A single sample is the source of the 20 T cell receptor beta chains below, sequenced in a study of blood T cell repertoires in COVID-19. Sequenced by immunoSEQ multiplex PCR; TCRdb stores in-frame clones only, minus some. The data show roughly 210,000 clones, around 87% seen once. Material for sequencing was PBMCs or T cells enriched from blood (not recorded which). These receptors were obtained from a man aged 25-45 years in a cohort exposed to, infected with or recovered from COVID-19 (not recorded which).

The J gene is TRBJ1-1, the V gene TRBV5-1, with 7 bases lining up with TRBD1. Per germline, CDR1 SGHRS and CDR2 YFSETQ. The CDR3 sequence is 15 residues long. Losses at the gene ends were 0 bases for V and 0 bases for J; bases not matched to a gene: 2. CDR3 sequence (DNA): TGCGCCAGCAGCTTGGGACAGGGTTTGAACACTGAAGCTTTCTTT. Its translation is CASSLGQGLNTEAFF.

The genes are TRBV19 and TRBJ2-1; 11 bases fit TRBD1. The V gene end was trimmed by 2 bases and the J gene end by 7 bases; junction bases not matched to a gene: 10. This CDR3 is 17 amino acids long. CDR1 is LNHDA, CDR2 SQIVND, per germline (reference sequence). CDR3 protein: CASSINSGTGGLNEQFF. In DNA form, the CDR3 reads TGTGCCAGTAGTATAAATTCAGGGACAGGGGGTTTGAATGAGCAGTTCTTC.

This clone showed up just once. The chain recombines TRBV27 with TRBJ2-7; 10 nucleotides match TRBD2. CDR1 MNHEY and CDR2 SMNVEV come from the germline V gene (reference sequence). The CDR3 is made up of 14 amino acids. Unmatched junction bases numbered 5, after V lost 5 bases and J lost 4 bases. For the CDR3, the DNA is TGTGCCAGCAGTCTCCGGACTAGCGGATACGAGCAGTACTTC. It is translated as CASSLRTSGYEQYF.

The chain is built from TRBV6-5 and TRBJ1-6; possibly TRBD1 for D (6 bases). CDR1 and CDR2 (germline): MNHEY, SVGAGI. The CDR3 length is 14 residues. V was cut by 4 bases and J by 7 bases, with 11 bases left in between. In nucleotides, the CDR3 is TGTGCCAGCAGTTTTCAGGGGTTCAATTCACCCCTCCACTTT. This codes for CASSFQGFNSPLHF.

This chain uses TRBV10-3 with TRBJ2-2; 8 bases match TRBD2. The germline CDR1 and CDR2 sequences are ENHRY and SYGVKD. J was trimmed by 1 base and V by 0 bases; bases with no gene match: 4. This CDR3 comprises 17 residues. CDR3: CAISESSSGGNTGELFF. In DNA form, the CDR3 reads TGTGCCATCAGTGAGTCGAGCAGCGGGGGGAACACCGGGGAGCTGTTTTTT.

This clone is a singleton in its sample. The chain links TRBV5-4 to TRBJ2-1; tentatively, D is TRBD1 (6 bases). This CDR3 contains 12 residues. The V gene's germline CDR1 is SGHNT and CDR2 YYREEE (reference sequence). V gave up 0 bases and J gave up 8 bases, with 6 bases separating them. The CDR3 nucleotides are TGTGCCAGCAGCTTGGAGGGGGATGAGCAGTTCTTC. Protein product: CASSLEGDEQFF.

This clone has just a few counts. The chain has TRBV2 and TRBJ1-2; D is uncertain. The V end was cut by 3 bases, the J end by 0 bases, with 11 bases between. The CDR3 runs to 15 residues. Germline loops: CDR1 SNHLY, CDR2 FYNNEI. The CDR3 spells CASSDPEDSNYGYTF. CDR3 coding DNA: TGTGCCAGCAGTGACCCAGAGGACTCTAACTATGGCTACACCTTC.

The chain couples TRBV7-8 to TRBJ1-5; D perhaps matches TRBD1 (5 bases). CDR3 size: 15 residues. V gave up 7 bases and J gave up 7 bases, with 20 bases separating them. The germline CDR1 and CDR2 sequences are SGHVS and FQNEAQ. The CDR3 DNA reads TGTGCCAGCACTCCGGGACGGGACTTGTCGCAGCCCCAGCATTTT. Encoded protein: CASTPGRDLSQPQHF.

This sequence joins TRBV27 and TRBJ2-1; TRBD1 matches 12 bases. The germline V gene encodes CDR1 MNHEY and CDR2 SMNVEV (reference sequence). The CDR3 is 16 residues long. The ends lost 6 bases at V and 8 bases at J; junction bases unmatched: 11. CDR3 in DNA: TGTGCCAGCAGCCTAGGGGGACAGGGGGCCGCGGATGAGCAGTTCTTC. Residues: CASSLGGQGAADEQFF.

The CDR3, as DNA: TGTGCCAGCAGTTTAACAGGGAATATCTATGGCTACACCTTC. Amino acids: CASSLTGNIYGYTF. The chain has TRBV28 and TRBJ1-2; perhaps TRBD1 as D (6 bases). Germline V gives CDR1 MDHEN, CDR2 SYDVKM. The CDR3 runs 14 residues. V was trimmed by 2 bases and J by 4 bases, leaving 11 bases between them.

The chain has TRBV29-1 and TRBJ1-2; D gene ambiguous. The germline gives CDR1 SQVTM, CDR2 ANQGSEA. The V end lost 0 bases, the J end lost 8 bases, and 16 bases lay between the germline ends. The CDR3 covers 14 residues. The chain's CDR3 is CSVEEVATRGGYTF. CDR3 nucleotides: TGCAGCGTTGAAGAGGTCGCGACTAGAGGGGGCTACACCTTC. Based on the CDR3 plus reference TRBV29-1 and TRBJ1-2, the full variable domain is SAVISQKPSRDICQRGTSLTIQCQVDSQVTMMFWYRQQPGQSLTLIATANQGSEATYESGFVIDKFPISRPNLTFSTLTVSNMSPEDSSIYLCSVEEVATRGGYTFGSGTRLTVV.

For the CDR3, the DNA is TGTGCCAGCAGTGCACTAGCGGGAGTTATTAGCACAGATACGCAGTATTTT. This translates into CASSALAGVISTDTQYF. V and J are TRBV27 and TRBJ2-3, with 11 bases lining up with TRBD2. This CDR3 comprises 17 residues. J lost 0 bases, V lost 5 bases, and 7 bases had no gene match. Germline V gene data show CDR1 as MNHEY and CDR2 as SMNVEV (reference sequence).

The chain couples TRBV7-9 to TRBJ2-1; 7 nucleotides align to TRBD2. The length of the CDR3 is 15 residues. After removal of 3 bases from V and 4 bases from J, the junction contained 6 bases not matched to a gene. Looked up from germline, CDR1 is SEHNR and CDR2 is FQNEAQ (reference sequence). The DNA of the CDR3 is TGTGCCAGCAGCTTCGGGGAGGGATTGTACAATGAGCAGTTCTTC. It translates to CASSFGEGLYNEQFF.

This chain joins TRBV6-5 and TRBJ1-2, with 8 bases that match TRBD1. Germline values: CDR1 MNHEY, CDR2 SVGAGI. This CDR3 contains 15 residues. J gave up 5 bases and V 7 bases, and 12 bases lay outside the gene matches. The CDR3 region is CASTEQGDGRYGYTF. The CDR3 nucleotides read TGTGCCAGCACCGAACAGGGGGATGGAAGATATGGCTACACCTTC.

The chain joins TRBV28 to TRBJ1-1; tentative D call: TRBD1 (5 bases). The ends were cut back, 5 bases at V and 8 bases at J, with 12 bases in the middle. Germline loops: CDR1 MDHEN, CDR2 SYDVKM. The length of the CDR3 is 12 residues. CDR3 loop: CASSPTGTEAFF. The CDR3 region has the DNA TGTGCCAGCAGTCCTACAGGAACCGAAGCTTTCTTT.

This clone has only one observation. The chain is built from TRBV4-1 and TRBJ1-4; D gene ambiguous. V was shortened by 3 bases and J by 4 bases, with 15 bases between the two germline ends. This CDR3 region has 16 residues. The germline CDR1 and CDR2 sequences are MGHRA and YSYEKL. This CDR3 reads CASSHSSEGLNEKLFF. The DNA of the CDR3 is TGCGCCAGCAGCCACTCCTCAGAGGGTCTTAATGAAAAACTGTTTTTT.

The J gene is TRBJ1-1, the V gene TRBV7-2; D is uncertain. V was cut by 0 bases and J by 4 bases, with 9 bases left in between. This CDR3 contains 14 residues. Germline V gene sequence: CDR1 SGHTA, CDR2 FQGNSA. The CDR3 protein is CASSLARPGTEAFF. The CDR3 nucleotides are TGTGCCAGCAGCTTAGCCCGCCCAGGCACTGAAGCTTTCTTT.

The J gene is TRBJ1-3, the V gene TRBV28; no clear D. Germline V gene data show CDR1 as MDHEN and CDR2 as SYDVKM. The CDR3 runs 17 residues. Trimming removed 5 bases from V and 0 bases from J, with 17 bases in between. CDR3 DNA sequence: TGTGCCAGCAGTCTACTCCTGACAACCGACTCTGGAAACACCATATATTTT. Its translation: CASSLLLTTDSGNTIYF.

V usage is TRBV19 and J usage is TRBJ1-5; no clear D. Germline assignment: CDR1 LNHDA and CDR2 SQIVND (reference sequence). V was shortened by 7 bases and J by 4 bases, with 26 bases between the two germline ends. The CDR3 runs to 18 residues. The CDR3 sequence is CASTPGAFRGSKNQPQHF. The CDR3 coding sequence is TGTGCCAGTACCCCCGGAGCATTTCGAGGGTCGAAGAATCAGCCCCAGCATTTT.

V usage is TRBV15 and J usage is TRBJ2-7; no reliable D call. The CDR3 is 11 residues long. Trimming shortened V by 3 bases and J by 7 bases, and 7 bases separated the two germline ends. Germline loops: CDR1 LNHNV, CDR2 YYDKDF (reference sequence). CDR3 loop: CATSSLSEQYF. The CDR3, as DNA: TGTGCCACCAGCAGCTTGTCGGAGCAGTACTTC.